These 2 T cell receptor beta chains were all obtained from the same sample, sequenced in a study of CD8+CD57+ T cells in acquired aplastic anemia. Genomic DNA acted as the template from which TCR beta VDJ combination and CDR3 sequence profiling were carried out. TCRdb processed the reads anew with MiXCR; each CDR3 protein has one entry. The table records approximately 170,000 distinct CDR3 sequences, just under 65% of them present only once. Sequencing was carried out using sorted CD4+, CD8+, or CD8+CD57+ T cells (not recorded which) from PBMCs. Receptors were obtained from a human donor in good health.

The chain recombines TRBV7-2 with TRBJ2-7; D is perhaps TRBD2 (5 bases). V was cut by 6 bases and J by 3 bases, with 12 bases left in between. CDR1 is SGHTA and CDR2 is FQGNSA in the germline V gene. The CDR3 contains 13 residues. CDR3 residues: CASRGPAGYEQYF. The CDR3 DNA follows: TGTGCCAGCAGGGGCCCGGCGGGCTACGAGCAGTACTTC.

The V gene is TRBV7-2, the J gene TRBJ1-2; TRBD1 is a possible D gene (6 bases). There are 13 residues in the CDR3. The ends were cut back, 4 bases at V and 7 bases at J, with 13 bases in the middle. Germline CDR1 and CDR2: SGHTA and FQGNSA. The CDR3 DNA reads TGTGCCAGCAGCTCGGCGCAGGGGATTGGCTACACCTTC. This encodes CASSSAQGIGYTF.